These 23 T cell receptor beta chains originate from one sample sequenced in a study of OX40 agonist ivuxolimab in advanced cancers. Clones were read by immunoSEQ multiplex PCR, and TCRdb kept only the in-frame ones, dropping some. The sample lists 60,000 or so clones, around 92% occurring once. This specimen consisted of CD4+ or CD8+ T cells sorted from blood, obtained in a trial of the OX40 agonist ivuxolimab. These receptors were collected from an adult with an advanced solid tumor such as melanoma, head and neck, liver or kidney cancer.

The chain joins TRBV4-3 to TRBJ2-7; 8 bases fit TRBD1. With 0 bases clipped from V and 6 bases from J, the junction kept 4 bases outside the gene matches. CDR1 and CDR2 from the germline V gene are LGHNA and YSLEER. The CDR3 has 14 residues. CDR3 DNA: TGCGCCAGCAGCCAAGACAGGGGGCTCGGCGAGCAGTACTTC. Its protein product is CASSQDRGLGEQYF.

The chain joins TRBV11-2 to TRBJ2-7; D remains ambiguous. The germline CDR1 and CDR2 sequences are SGHAT and FQNNGV. CDR3 length equals 12 residues. The germline V and J ends were trimmed by 5 bases and 2 bases, with 7 bases remaining between them. DNA of the CDR3: TGTGCCAGCAGCCCGCCGACCTACGAGCAGTACTTC. Encoded protein: CASSPPTYEQYF.

The chain employs TRBV7-3 and TRBJ2-2; D remains unclear. The CDR3 is 14 amino acids. CDR1 and CDR2 (germline): SGHTA, FQGTGA. The V end was cut by 1 base, the J end by 2 bases, with 5 bases between. The CDR3 region has the DNA TGTGCCAGCAGCTTAAGTTTAAACACCGGGGAGCTGTTTTTT. Translated: CASSLSLNTGELFF.

As DNA, the CDR3 is TGTGCCAGCAGTGAGGAGGGGGCCTCGGCGGATTCACCCCTCCACTTT. Amino acids: CASSEEGASADSPLHF. The chain links TRBV2 to TRBJ1-6; 7 bases are shared with TRBD1. J was trimmed by 8 bases and V by 3 bases; bases with no gene match: 10. The CDR3 is 16 residues long. Germline assignment: CDR1 SNHLY and CDR2 FYNNEI.

This clone was recorded once. The chain combines TRBV7-3 with TRBJ1-1; D may be TRBD1 (5 bases). The V and J ends lost 2 bases and 3 bases respectively, with 13 bases between them. CDR1 is SGHTA and CDR2 is FQGTGA in the germline V gene. The CDR3 consists of 15 residues. CDR3 sequence reads: CASSLSPAGDTEAFF. The DNA for the CDR3 is TGTGCCAGCAGCTTATCACCAGCGGGGGACACTGAAGCTTTCTTT.

The chain uses TRBV6-5 and TRBJ1-1; D is unclear. Deletions cut 3 bases from V and 2 bases from J, with 16 bases between. Germline V gene data show CDR1 as MNHEY and CDR2 as SVGAGI. The CDR3 has 16 residues. The CDR3 DNA reads as TGTGCCAGCAGTTATTCGAAAATCTGGCCCAACACTGAAGCTTTCTTT. Translated: CASSYSKIWPNTEAFF.

V gene TRBV28 combines with J gene TRBJ1-4, with 7 bases that match TRBD1. Germline assignment: CDR1 MDHEN and CDR2 SYDVKM. The CDR3 sequence is 15 residues long. After removal of 5 bases from V and 5 bases from J, the junction contained 8 bases not matched to a gene. CDR3 in DNA: TGTGCCAGCAGTCTCTACAGGGGATTCAATGAAAAACTGTTTTTT. It yields the protein CASSLYRGFNEKLFF.

This clone appeared a single time. The V call is TRBV30, the J call TRBJ2-7; D is unclear. This CDR3 is built from 12 residues. In germline, CDR1 is GTSNPN, CDR2 SVGIG (reference sequence). V was shortened by 2 bases and J by 3 bases, with 8 bases between the two germline ends. The DNA of the CDR3 is TGTGCCTGGAGTTCAAACAGCTACGAGCAGTACTTC. Translating it yields CAWSSNSYEQYF.

The rearrangement links TRBV6-6 to TRBJ1-5; D is ambiguous. Germline CDR1 MNHNY, CDR2 SVGAGI (reference sequence). The CDR3 consists of 14 residues. V was shortened by 2 bases and J by 8 bases, with 13 bases between the two germline ends. This CDR3 is CASSYLETFEPQHF. DNA of the CDR3: TGTGCCAGCAGTTACCTAGAAACGTTTGAGCCCCAGCATTTT.

V gene TRBV28 combines with J gene TRBJ2-3; D gene ambiguous. V was clipped by 3 bases and J by 2 bases, with 9 bases between them. Germline assignment: CDR1 MDHEN and CDR2 SYDVKM. The CDR3 consists of 14 residues. CDR3 DNA: TGTGCCAGCAGTTTTTACAGTTACACAGATACGCAGTATTTT. Encoded protein: CASSFYSYTDTQYF.

V is TRBV27 and J is TRBJ1-5; TRBD1 might be the D (5 bases). This CDR3 comprises 14 residues. Trimming cost V 6 bases and J 0 bases, with 9 bases left between them. Germline V CDR1 and CDR2: MNHEY, SMNVEV (reference sequence). CDR3 loop: CASSFRVSNQPQHF. The DNA for the CDR3 is TGTGCCAGCAGCTTCAGGGTTAGCAATCAGCCCCAGCATTTT.

J is TRBJ2-1 and V is TRBV28, with TRBD2 identical over 13 bases. Germline assignment: CDR1 MDHEN and CDR2 SYDVKM. V gave up 8 bases and J gave up 0 bases; unmatched junction bases: 13. This CDR3 is 19 amino acids long. The CDR3 sequence is CASCGTLLAGGSSYNEQFF. In DNA form, the CDR3 reads TGTGCCAGCTGCGGCACTTTACTAGCGGGGGGGAGCTCCTACAATGAGCAGTTCTTC. The variable domain in full, with the rest retrieved from reference TRBV28 and TRBJ2-1, is DVKVTQSSRYLVKRTGEKVFLECVQDMDHENMFWYRQDPGLGLRLIYFSYDVKMKEKGDIPEGYSVSREKKERFSLILESASTNQTSMYLCASCGTLLAGGSSYNEQFFGPGTRLTVL.

The chain couples TRBV5-5 to TRBJ1-5; no clear D. Per germline, CDR1 SGHKS and CDR2 YYEKEE (reference sequence). The CDR3 sequence is 14 residues long. V lost 0 bases and J 0 bases, leaving 4 bases between the germline ends. The CDR3 nucleotides are TGTGCCAGCAGCTTGGGGCATAGCAATCAGCCCCAGCATTTT. This sequence encodes CASSLGHSNQPQHF.

This chain joins TRBV28 and TRBJ2-1; 7 bases agree with TRBD1. CDR3 length equals 14 residues. Germline CDR1 and CDR2: MDHEN and SYDVKM. Unmatched junction bases numbered 6, after V lost 3 bases and J lost 7 bases. CDR3 region: CASSFRTGENEQFF. In DNA, the CDR3 is TGTGCCAGCAGTTTTCGAACAGGGGAAAATGAGCAGTTCTTC.

V is TRBV13 and J is TRBJ2-1; D is uncertain. This CDR3 is 13 amino acids long. From germline, CDR1 is PRHDT and CDR2 FYEKMQ (reference sequence). V dropped 0 bases and J dropped 5 bases, with 5 bases sitting between them. The CDR3 DNA is TGTGCCAGCAGCTTAGGTGAGCACAATGAGCAGTTCTTC. It encodes CASSLGEHNEQFF.

The genes are TRBV21-1 and TRBJ1-2. TRBV21-1 is noted as a pseudogene. CDR3 size: 13 residues. Here the CDR3 DNA reads TGTGCCAGCCCCACGGGGGGGACCTATGGCTACACCTTC. Its translation: CASPTGGTYGYTF.

The chain has TRBV6-5 and TRBJ1-3, with 9 bases fitting TRBD1. The CDR3 is 14 amino acids. The trim removed 6 bases at V and 6 bases at J, leaving 6 bases unmatched. The germline CDR1 and CDR2 sequences are MNHEY and SVGAGI. The CDR3 loop reads CASSTQQGANTIYF. CDR3 nucleotides: TGTGCCAGCAGCACGCAACAGGGGGCAAACACCATATATTTT.

V is TRBV30 and J is TRBJ1-2, with D perhaps TRBD1 (6 bases). V was pared by 3 bases and J by 5 bases, with 16 bases between. The germline V gene has CDR1 GTSNPN and CDR2 SVGIG (reference sequence). This CDR3 has 14 residues. The CDR3 reads CAWSLDRNSYGYTF. Here the CDR3 DNA reads TGTGCCTGGAGCCTCGACAGGAATTCATATGGCTACACCTTC.

The J gene is TRBJ1-2, the V gene TRBV29-1, with TRBD1 as a possible D gene (5 bases). Trimming removed 4 bases from V and 6 bases from J, with 27 bases in between. From germline, CDR1 is SQVTM and CDR2 ANQGSEA. The CDR3 totals 17 residues. The CDR3 here is CSVVDLSLGTELDGYTF. The CDR3 DNA is TGCAGCGTTGTCGATTTGTCGTTGGGGACGGAATTGGATGGCTACACCTTC.

V is TRBV30 and J is TRBJ2-4; D remains ambiguous. The CDR3 runs 12 residues. Germline values: CDR1 GTSNPN, CDR2 SVGIG (reference sequence). V lost 2 bases and J lost 6, with 8 bases in between. The CDR3 nucleotides read TGTGCCTGGAGTAACCAGGTAAACATTCAGTACTTC. As protein: CAWSNQVNIQYF.

This clone was observed once. The V and J genes are TRBV5-1 and TRBJ2-2, with D possibly being TRBD2 (6 bases). The CDR3 sequence is 15 residues long. The germline V and J ends were trimmed by 5 bases and 7 bases, with 18 bases remaining between them. Germline V gene sequence: CDR1 SGHRS, CDR2 YFSETQ. CDR3 sequence (DNA): TGCGCCAGCAGGCAAACGGGACTCTACATCGGGGAGCTGTTTTTT. Translation gives CASRQTGLYIGELFF.

This chain links TRBV28 with TRBJ2-1; 13 nucleotides align to TRBD2. Per germline, CDR1 MDHEN and CDR2 SYDVKM. J was trimmed by 6 bases and V by 7 bases; bases with no gene match: 9. The CDR3 totals 16 residues. The CDR3: CASNPWTSGGTNEQFF. Written as DNA, the CDR3 is TGTGCCAGCAACCCCTGGACTAGCGGGGGAACCAATGAGCAGTTCTTC.

V usage is TRBV13 and J usage is TRBJ1-1; no clear D gene. The V and J ends lost 2 bases and 9 bases respectively, with 7 bases between them. This CDR3 has 11 residues. Germline assignment: CDR1 PRHDT and CDR2 FYEKMQ (reference sequence). CDR3 bases: TGTGCCAGCAGCTTATCGGCCCAAGCTTTCTTT. Protein product: CASSLSAQAFF.